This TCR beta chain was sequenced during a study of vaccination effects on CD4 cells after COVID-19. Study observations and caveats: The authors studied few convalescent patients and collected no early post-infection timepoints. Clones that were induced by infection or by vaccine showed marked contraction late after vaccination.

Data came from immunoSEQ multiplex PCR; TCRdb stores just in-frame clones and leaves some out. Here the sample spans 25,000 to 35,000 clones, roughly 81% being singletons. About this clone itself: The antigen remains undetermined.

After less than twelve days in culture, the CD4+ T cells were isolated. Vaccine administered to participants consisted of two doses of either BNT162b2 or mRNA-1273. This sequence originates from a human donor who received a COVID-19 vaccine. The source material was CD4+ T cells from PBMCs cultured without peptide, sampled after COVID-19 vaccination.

Here the CDR3 DNA reads TGTGCCAGCGTCCGGGGACAATACAATGAGCAGTTCTTC. Its protein is CASVRGQYNEQFF. This chain links TRBV16 with TRBJ2-1, with D tentatively TRBD1 (6 bases). V lost 8 bases, J lost 4 bases, and 12 bases lay in between. From germline, CDR1 is KGHSY and CDR2 FQNENV. The CDR3 loop spans 13 amino acids. The variable domain in full, with the rest retrieved from reference TRBV16 and TRBJ2-1, is GEEVAQTPKHLVRGEGQKAKLYCAPIKGHSYVFWYQQVLKNEFKFLISFQNENVFDETGMPKERFSAKCLPNSPCSLEIQATKLEDSAVYFCASVRGQYNEQFFGPGTRLTVL.